The following is a TCR beta chain sequence with its context. Its target is unknown. Germline CDR1 is SGHTA and CDR2 is FQGNSA. This CDR3 spans 14 amino acids. The germline V and J ends were trimmed by 1 base and 5 bases, with 10 bases remaining between them. This specimen belongs to a study of response to subunit inactivated influenza vaccine. From the RT-PCR reads, TCRdb called clonotypes with MiXCR, one entry per CDR3 protein. The sample comprises around 570,000 distinct CDR3 sequences, 7.6% of which are singletons, and around 13% rests with the top ten. Study-level results: Each seasonal influenza vaccination, the authors suggested, recruits few new T cells.

The input for sequencing was PBMCs from blood, taken around 2 years after vaccination. The TCR comes from a man between 45 and 75 years old who received an inactivated influenza vaccine. The chain has TRBV7-2 and TRBJ2-3; D not resolved. The CDR3 DNA follows: TGTGCCAGCAGCTTAGGGTCCCGGAAAGATACGCAGTATTTT. This translates into CASSLGSRKDTQYF.